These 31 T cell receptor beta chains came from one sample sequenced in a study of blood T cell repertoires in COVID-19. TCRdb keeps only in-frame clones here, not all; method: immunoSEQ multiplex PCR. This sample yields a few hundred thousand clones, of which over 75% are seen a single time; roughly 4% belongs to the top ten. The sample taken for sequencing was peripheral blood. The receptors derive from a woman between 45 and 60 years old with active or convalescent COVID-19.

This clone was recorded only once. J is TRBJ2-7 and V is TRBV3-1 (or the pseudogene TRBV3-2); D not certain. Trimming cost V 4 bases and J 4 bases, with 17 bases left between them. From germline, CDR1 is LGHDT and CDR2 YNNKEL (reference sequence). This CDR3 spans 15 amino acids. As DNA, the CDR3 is TGTGCCAGCAGCCTAGAGGCGAGGCCAAGGTACGAGCAGTACTTC. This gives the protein CASSLEARPRYEQYF.

Here the CDR3 DNA reads TGTGCCAGCAGCTTATCTCCCCTTAGGCGGAGCTCCTATAATTCACCCCTCCACTTT. Translated, it gives CASSLSPLRRSSYNSPLHF. The genes are TRBV7-8 and TRBJ1-6; D is uncertain. CDR3 length: 19 amino acids. Germline CDR1 and CDR2: SGHVS and FQNEAQ. With 2 bases removed from V and 0 bases from J, the gap between germline ends came to 17 bases.

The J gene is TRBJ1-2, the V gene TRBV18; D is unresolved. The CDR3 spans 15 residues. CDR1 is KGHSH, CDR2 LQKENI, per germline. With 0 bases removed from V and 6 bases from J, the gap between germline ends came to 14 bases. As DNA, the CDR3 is TGTGCCAGCTCACCACCAGCACCAGCTGGAGATGGCTACACCTTC. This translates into CASSPPAPAGDGYTF.

The DNA of the CDR3 is TGCGCCAGCAGCTTGGTGTCAGGGGGCGGTTACGAGCAGTACTTC. This encodes CASSLVSGGGYEQYF. V usage is TRBV5-1 and J usage is TRBJ2-7, with 8 bases that match TRBD1. V lost 0 bases, J lost 4 bases, and 6 bases stayed unmatched. From germline, CDR1 is SGHRS and CDR2 YFSETQ. CDR3 size: 15 residues.

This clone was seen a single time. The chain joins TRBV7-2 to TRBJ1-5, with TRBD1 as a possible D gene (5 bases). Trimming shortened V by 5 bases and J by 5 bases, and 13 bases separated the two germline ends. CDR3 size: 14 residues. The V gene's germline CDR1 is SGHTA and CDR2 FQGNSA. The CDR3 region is CASSRQWGDQPQHF. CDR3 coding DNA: TGTGCCAGCAGCCGTCAGTGGGGGGATCAGCCCCAGCATTTT.

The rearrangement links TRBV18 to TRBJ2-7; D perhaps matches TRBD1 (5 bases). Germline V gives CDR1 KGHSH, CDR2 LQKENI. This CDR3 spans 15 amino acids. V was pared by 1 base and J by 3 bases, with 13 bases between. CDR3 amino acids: CASSPLDSSLYEQYF. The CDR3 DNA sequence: TGTGCCAGCTCACCACTAGACAGCTCCCTCTACGAGCAGTACTTC.

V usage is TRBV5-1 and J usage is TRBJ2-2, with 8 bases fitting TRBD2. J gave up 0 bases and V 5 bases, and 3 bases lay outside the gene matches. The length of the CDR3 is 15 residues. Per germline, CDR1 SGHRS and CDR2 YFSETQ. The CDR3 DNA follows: TGCGCCAGCAGTCTAGCGGGCGCGAACACCGGGGAGCTGTTTTTT. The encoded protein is CASSLAGANTGELFF.

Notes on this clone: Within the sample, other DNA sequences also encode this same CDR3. CDR3 DNA sequence: TGTGCCAGCAGTTACGGAGGGAACAATCAGCCCCAGCATTTT. Translated: CASSYGGNNQPQHF. This chain connects TRBV6-2 or TRBV6-3 to TRBJ1-5; D remains unclear. Trimming pared 2 bases from V and 3 bases from J, leaving 8 bases between. The length of the CDR3 is 14 residues. Germline CDR1 is MNHEY and CDR2 is SVGEGT.

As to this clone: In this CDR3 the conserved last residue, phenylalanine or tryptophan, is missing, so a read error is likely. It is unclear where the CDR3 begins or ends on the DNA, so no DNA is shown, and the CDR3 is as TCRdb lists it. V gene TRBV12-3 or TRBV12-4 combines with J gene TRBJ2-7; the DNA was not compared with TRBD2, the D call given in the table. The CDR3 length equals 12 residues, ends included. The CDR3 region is CASSSGREPSLL.

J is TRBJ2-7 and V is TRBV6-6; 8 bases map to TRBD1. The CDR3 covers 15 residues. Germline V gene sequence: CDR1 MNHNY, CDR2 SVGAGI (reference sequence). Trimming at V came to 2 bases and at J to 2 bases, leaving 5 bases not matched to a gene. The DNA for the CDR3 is TGTGCCAGCAGTTACGACTGGACAGGGCCCTACGAGCAGTACTTC. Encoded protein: CASSYDWTGPYEQYF.

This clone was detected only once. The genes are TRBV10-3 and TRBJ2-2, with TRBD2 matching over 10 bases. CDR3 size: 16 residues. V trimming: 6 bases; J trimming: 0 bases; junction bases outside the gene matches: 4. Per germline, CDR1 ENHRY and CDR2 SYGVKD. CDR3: CAIRETSGANTGELFF. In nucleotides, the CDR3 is TGTGCCATCAGGGAAACTAGCGGGGCGAACACCGGGGAGCTGTTTTTT.

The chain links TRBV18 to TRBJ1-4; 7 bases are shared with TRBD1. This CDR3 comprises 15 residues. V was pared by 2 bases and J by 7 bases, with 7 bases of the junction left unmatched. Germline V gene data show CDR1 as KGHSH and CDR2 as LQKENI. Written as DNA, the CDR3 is TGTGCCAGCTCACCAAGGTCTGGGACAGCTGAAAAACTGTTTTTT. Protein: CASSPRSGTAEKLFF.

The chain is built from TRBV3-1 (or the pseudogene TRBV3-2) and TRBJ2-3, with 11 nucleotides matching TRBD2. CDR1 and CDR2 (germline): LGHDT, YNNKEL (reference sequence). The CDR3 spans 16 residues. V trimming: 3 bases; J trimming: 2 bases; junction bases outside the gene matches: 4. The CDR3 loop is CASSQPGLADTDTQYF. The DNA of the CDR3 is TGTGCCAGCAGCCAGCCGGGACTAGCGGACACAGATACGCAGTATTTT.

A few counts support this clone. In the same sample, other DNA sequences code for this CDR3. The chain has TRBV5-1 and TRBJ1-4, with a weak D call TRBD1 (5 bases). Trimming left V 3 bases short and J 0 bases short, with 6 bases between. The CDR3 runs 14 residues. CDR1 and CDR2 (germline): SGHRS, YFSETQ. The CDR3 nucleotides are TGCGCCAGCAGCTCGGGGGCAACTAATGAAAAACTGTTTTTT. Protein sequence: CASSSGATNEKLFF.

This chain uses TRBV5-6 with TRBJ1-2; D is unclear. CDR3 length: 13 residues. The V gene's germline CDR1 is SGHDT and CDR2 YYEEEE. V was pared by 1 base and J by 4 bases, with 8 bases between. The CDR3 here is CASSLHGSYGYTF. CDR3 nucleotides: TGTGCCAGCAGCTTGCATGGGAGCTATGGCTACACCTTC.

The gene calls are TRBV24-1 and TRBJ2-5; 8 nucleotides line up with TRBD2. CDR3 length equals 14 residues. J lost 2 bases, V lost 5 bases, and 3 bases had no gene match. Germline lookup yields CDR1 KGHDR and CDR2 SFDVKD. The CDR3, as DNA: TGTGCCACCAGTGCCCGGGGGGGACAAGAGACCCAGTACTTC. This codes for CATSARGGQETQYF.

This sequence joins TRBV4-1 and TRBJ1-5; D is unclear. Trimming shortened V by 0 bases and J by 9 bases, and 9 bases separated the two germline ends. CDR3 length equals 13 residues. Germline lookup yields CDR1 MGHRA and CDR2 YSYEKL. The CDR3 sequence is CASSQDLARPQHF. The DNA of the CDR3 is TGCGCCAGCAGCCAAGATCTAGCACGGCCCCAGCATTTT.

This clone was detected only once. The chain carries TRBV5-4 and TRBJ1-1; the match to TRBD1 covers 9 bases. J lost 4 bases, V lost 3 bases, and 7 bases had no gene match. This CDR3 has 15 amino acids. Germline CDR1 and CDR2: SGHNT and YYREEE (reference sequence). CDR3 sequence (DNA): TGTGCCAGCAGCTCACGGACAGGGGAGGGCACTGAAGCTTTCTTT. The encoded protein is CASSSRTGEGTEAFF.

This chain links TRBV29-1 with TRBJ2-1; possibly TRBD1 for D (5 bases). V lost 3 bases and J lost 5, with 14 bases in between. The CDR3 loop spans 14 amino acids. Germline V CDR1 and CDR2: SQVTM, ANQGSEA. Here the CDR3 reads CSVDGQGSNNEQFF. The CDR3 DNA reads TGCAGCGTTGATGGTCAGGGTTCGAACAATGAGCAGTTCTTC.

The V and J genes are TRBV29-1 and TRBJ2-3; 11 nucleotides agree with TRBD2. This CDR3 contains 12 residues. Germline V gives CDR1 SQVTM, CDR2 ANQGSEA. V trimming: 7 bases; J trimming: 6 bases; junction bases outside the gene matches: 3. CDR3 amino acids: CSGSGGVDTQYF. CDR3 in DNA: TGCAGCGGTAGCGGGGGGGTGGATACGCAGTATTTT.

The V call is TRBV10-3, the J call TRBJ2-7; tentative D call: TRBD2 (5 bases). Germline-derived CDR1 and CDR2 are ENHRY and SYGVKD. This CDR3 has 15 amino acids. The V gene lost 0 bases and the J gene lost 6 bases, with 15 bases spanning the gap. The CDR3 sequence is CAISESNAGEGEQYF. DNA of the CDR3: TGTGCCATCAGTGAGTCTAACGCCGGAGAGGGCGAGCAGTACTTC.

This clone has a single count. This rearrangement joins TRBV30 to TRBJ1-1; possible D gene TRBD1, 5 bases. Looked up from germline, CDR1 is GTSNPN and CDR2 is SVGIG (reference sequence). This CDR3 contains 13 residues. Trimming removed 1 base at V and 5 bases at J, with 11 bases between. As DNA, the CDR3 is TGTGCCTGGAGTGCCGCGGGGGAAACTGAAGCTTTCTTT. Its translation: CAWSAAGETEAFF.

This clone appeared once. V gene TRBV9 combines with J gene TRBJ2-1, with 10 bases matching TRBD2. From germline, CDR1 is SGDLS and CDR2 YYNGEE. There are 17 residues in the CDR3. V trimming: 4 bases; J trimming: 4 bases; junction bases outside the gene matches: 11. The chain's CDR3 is CASSTQQRTSGYNEQFF. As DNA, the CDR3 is TGTGCCAGCAGCACCCAACAACGGACTAGCGGTTACAATGAGCAGTTCTTC.

CDR3 sequence: CASSPRTQGEQFF. In DNA, the CDR3 is TGTGCCAGCAGCCCTCGGACCCAGGGTGAGCAGTTCTTC. The chain couples TRBV7-2 to TRBJ2-1; the D gene is possibly TRBD1 (5 bases). Looked up from germline, CDR1 is SGHTA and CDR2 is FQGNSA. The V gene lost 5 bases and the J gene lost 9 bases, with 14 bases spanning the gap. This CDR3 is 13 amino acids long.

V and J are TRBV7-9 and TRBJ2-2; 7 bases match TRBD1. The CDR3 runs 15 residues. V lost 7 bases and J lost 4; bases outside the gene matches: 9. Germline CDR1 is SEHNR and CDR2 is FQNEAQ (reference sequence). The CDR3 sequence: CASTLDRWSTGELFF. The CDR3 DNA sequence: TGTGCCAGCACCCTGGACAGGTGGTCCACCGGGGAGCTGTTTTTT.

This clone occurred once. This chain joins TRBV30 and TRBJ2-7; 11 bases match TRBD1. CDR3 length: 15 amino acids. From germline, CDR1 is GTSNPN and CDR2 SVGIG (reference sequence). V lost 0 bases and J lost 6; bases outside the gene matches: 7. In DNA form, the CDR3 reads TGTGCCTGGAGTGTACTCTGGACAGGGGGCCGCGAGCAGTACTTC. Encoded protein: CAWSVLWTGGREQYF.

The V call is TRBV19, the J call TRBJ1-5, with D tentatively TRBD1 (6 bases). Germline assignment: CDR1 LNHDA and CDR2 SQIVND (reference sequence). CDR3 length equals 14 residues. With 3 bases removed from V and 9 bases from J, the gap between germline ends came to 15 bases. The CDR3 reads CASSIEGGRVPQHF. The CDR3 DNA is TGTGCCAGTAGTATCGAAGGGGGGAGGGTGCCCCAGCATTTT.

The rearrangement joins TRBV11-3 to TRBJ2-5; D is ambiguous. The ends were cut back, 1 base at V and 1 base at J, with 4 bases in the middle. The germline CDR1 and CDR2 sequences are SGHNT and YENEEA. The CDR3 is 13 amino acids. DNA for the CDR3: TGTGCCAGCAGCTTAGGGCCCCAAGAGACCCAGTACTTC. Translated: CASSLGPQETQYF. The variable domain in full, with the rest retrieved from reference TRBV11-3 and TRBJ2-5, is EAGVVQSPRYKIIEKKQPVAFWCNPISGHNTLYWYLQNLGQGPELLIRYENEEAVDDSQLPKDRFSAERLKGVDSTLKIQPAELGDSAVYLCASSLGPQETQYFGPGTRLLVL.

CDR3 protein: CASRQTRLSSYNEQFF. CDR3 DNA: TGTGCCAGCAGACAAACTAGATTGTCCTCCTACAATGAGCAGTTCTTC. The genes are TRBV7-2 and TRBJ2-1; weak D call: TRBD2 (5 bases). Germline V CDR1 and CDR2: SGHTA, FQGNSA. V lost 6 bases, J lost 0 bases, and 15 bases lay in between. The CDR3 is 16 amino acids.

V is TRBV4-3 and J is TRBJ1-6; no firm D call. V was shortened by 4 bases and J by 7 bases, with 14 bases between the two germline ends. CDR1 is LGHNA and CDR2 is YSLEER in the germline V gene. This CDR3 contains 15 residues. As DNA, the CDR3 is TGCGCCAGCAGCCGGGGAGAGGCAGACAATTCACCCCTCCACTTT. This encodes CASSRGEADNSPLHF.

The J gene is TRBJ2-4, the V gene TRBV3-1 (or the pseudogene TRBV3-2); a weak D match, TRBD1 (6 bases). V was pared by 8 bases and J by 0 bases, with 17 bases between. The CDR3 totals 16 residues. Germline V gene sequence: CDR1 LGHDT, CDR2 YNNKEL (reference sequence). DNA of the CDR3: TGTGCCAGCGGCTCTAGGGGGTGGGGAGCCAAAAACATTCAGTACTTC. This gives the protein CASGSRGWGAKNIQYF.